These T cell receptor beta chains were read from a single sample in a study of T cell changes during pregnancy in multiple sclerosis. TCRdb's table, derived via immunoSEQ multiplex PCR, lists solely in-frame clones and lacks some. Of about 36,000 clones listed, 80% to 95% are singletons. Sample: CD4+ T cells from peripheral blood mononuclear cells, taken in the third trimester of pregnancy. The receptors were gathered from a female donor in good health, enrolled as a control in a pregnancy study. CDR3s include the opening cysteine and the closing phenylalanine or tryptophan. A D gene is named only where the DNA matches it firmly. The size of a clone is reported for some rows only, either as once, few or many, or as a class for expanded clones.

v_gene,d_gene,abundance,j_gene,CDR3nt,CDR3aa
TRBV19,NA,NA,TRBJ1-2,TGTGCCAGTAGTATAGCCGATGGCTACACCTTC,CASSIADGYTF
TRBV2,NA,NA,TRBJ2-5,TGTGCCAGCACCCTAAAAGAGACCCAGTACTTC,CASTLKETQYF
TRBV7-3,NA,NA,TRBJ1-2,TGTGCCAGCAGTCTAGGCCCTAACTATGGCTACACCTTC,CASSLGPNYGYTF
TRBV7-2,TRBD2,NA,TRBJ2-7,TGTGCCAGCAGCGGGTCGGGGGGCTACGAGCAGTACTTC,CASSGSGGYEQYF
TRBV7-2,TRBD2,NA,TRBJ2-1,TGTGCCAGCAGCCCCAACCGCGCGGGGGGGAGTTACAATGAGCAGTTCTTC,CASSPNRAGGSYNEQFF
TRBV7-3,NA,NA,TRBJ2-4,TGTGCCAGCGCGGATAGTGATCACATTCAGTACTTC,CASADSDHIQYF
TRBV6-6,NA,NA,TRBJ1-4,TGTGCCAGCAGTTACTCGTTCAGGGAAGAAGTAAAACTGTTTTTT,CASSYSFREEVKLFF
TRBV28,NA,NA,TRBJ2-5,TGTGCCAGCAGTAACAGAAATCAAGAGACCCAGTACTTC,CASSNRNQETQYF
TRBV11-2,NA,once,TRBJ2-3,TGTGCCATCCGTCGTCAGGGTACGCAGTATTTT,CAIRRQGTQYF
TRBV2,TRBD1,NA,TRBJ2-5,TGTGCCAGCAACAAACAAAGGGGGACAGCCGGGGCGACCCAGTACTTC,CASNKQRGTAGATQYF